One sample yielded the 18 T cell receptor beta chains listed below, sequenced in a study of blood T cell repertoires in COVID-19. Data came from immunoSEQ multiplex PCR; TCRdb stores just in-frame clones and leaves some out. The sample has 200,000 to 250,000 clones, over 75% seen once. The sequenced sample consisted of peripheral blood. Receptors were obtained from a human donor in a cohort sampled during active COVID-19.

The chain links TRBV9 to TRBJ1-4; D might be TRBD1 (6 bases). Trimming cost V 6 bases and J 7 bases, with 16 bases left between them. The germline V gene encodes CDR1 SGDLS and CDR2 YYNGEE. The CDR3 is 14 amino acids. The CDR3 nucleotides read TGTGCCAGCACCGGGGGGGACAAGCGTGAAAAACTGTTTTTT. This encodes CASTGGDKREKLFF.

This clone was picked up one time. CDR3 nucleotide sequence: TGCGCCAGCAGCTTGGCCCCAGCGGGCACCAGGGGGGAGCAGTACTTC. It is translated as CASSLAPAGTRGEQYF. The V and J genes are TRBV5-1 and TRBJ2-7; possibly TRBD1 for D (7 bases). V was clipped by 0 bases and J by 7 bases, with 20 bases between them. Germline loops: CDR1 SGHRS, CDR2 YFSETQ. CDR3 length equals 16 residues.

As to this clone: One end of the junction varies from germline; a read error may be responsible. The rearrangement joins TRBV19 to TRBJ2-2, with 7 bases fitting TRBD1. The germline CDR1 and CDR2 sequences are LNHDA and SQIVND (reference sequence). The CDR3 has 14 amino acids. The CDR3 DNA reads TGTGCCAGTAATATAGGGACAGTTGTCGGGGAGCTGTTTTTT. Its translation: CASNIGTVVGELFF.

This chain joins TRBV7-8 and TRBJ1-2; D is unclear. In germline, CDR1 is SGHVS, CDR2 FQNEAQ. The CDR3 extends over 15 amino acids. Trimming took off 4 bases at V and 8 bases at J, with 20 bases between the two ends. This CDR3 reads CASSSKDAGLGGYTF. CDR3 nucleotides: TGTGCCAGCAGCTCCAAGGACGCGGGCCTTGGGGGCTACACCTTC.

The J gene is TRBJ1-2, the V gene TRBV28, with D uncertain. Germline CDR1 reads MDHEN; CDR2 reads SYDVKM. The CDR3 sequence is 15 residues long. The V and J ends lost 4 bases and 3 bases respectively, with 15 bases between them. The CDR3 coding sequence is TGTGCCAGCAGTTACACTTCGGGTGGCGACTATGGCTACACCTTC. Translating gives CASSYTSGGDYGYTF.

This rearrangement joins TRBV5-8 to TRBJ1-2; tentative D call: TRBD1 (5 bases). Trimming pared 4 bases from V and 5 bases from J, leaving 12 bases between. Germline CDR1 is SGHTS and CDR2 is YDEGEE. This CDR3 is built from 13 residues. CDR3 sequence (DNA): TGTGCCAGCAGCCTCGACAGATATTATGGCTACACCTTC. It is translated as CASSLDRYYGYTF.

The CDR3 sequence is CASSQERGPGETQYF. The CDR3 DNA reads as TGTGCCAGCAGCCAAGAAAGGGGGCCGGGAGAGACCCAGTACTTC. The rearrangement links TRBV4-2 to TRBJ2-5, with 7 bases identical to TRBD1. CDR1 and CDR2 from the germline V gene are LGHNA and YNFKEQ. The ends lost 0 bases at V and 4 bases at J; junction bases unmatched: 5. This CDR3 is built from 15 residues.

In DNA form, the CDR3 reads TGTGCCGGCTTCCAGGGGGTAGGGGGACCTTTACGCTTCTATGGCTACACCTTC. The encoded protein is CAGFQGVGGPLRFYGYTF. The chain carries TRBV7-9 and TRBJ1-2; TRBD1 agrees at 7 bases. The germline V gene has CDR1 SEHNR and CDR2 FQNEAQ (reference sequence). Losses at the gene ends were 11 bases for V and 4 bases for J; bases not matched to a gene: 25. CDR3 length: 18 amino acids.

The J gene is TRBJ2-3, the V gene TRBV7-2; TRBD2 agrees at 7 bases. V trimming: 7 bases; J trimming: 0 bases; junction bases outside the gene matches: 13. In germline, CDR1 is SGHTA, CDR2 FQGNSA. This CDR3 comprises 17 residues. CDR3 DNA: TGTGCCAGCAAACTCCTGGGGGGGGGAGTTAGCACAGATACGCAGTATTTT. Protein: CASKLLGGGVSTDTQYF.

V is TRBV19 and J is TRBJ2-2; D might be TRBD1 (6 bases). V was trimmed by 9 bases and J by 5 bases, leaving 16 bases between them. This CDR3 has 14 amino acids. CDR1 and CDR2 (germline): LNHDA, SQIVND (reference sequence). CDR3: CASRPGVRTGELFF. The CDR3 nucleotides are TGTGCCAGCCGACCAGGGGTCAGGACCGGGGAGCTGTTTTTT.

V usage is TRBV6-2 or TRBV6-3 and J usage is TRBJ2-3; possibly TRBD1 for D (5 bases). CDR3 length: 14 residues. Germline-derived CDR1 and CDR2 are MNHEY and SVGEGT. V shed 3 bases and J shed 5 bases, with 12 bases lying between them. CDR3 loop: CASSYGQGRDTQYF. CDR3 coding DNA: TGTGCCAGCAGTTATGGTCAGGGCCGAGATACGCAGTATTTT.

The gene calls are TRBV6-5 and TRBJ1-1; D is perhaps TRBD1 (6 bases). The V end lost 6 bases, the J end lost 5 bases, and 10 bases lay between the germline ends. The CDR3 runs to 12 residues. Germline V CDR1 and CDR2: MNHEY, SVGAGI. The CDR3 nucleotides read TGTGCCAGCAGAACACAGGGTACTGAAGCTTTCTTT. Its translation is CASRTQGTEAFF.

V usage is TRBV18 and J usage is TRBJ2-7, with no clear D. Germline CDR1 and CDR2: KGHSH and LQKENI. The CDR3 totals 13 residues. The germline V and J ends were trimmed by 0 bases and 2 bases, with 5 bases remaining between them. The CDR3 DNA sequence: TGTGCCAGCTCACCACCCGGAGCCTACGAGCAGTACTTC. This sequence encodes CASSPPGAYEQYF.

This chain links TRBV27 with TRBJ2-7; 7 positions agree with TRBD2. Per germline, CDR1 MNHEY and CDR2 SMNVEV (reference sequence). V dropped 6 bases and J dropped 0; count of bases not matched to a gene: 8. This CDR3 spans 15 amino acids. This CDR3 is CASSVAGLFSYEQYF. The DNA of the CDR3 is TGTGCCAGCAGCGTAGCGGGCCTGTTCTCCTACGAGCAGTACTTC.

The count of this clone is one. V usage is TRBV5-1 and J usage is TRBJ1-1, with D hard to call. The CDR3 loop spans 15 amino acids. V was clipped by 5 bases and J by 3 bases, with 17 bases between them. CDR1 and CDR2 from the germline V gene are SGHRS and YFSETQ. CDR3 amino acids: CASRLVTGWDTEAFF. CDR3 in DNA: TGCGCCAGCAGACTCGTAACGGGGTGGGACACTGAAGCTTTCTTT.

This clone showed up just a few times. V is TRBV28 and J is TRBJ1-3, with 9 positions matching TRBD1. The V gene's germline CDR1 is MDHEN and CDR2 SYDVKM. This CDR3 region has 16 residues. V was clipped by 5 bases and J by 4 bases; unmatched bases: 9. CDR3 DNA: TGTGCCAGCAGTCATTCCGGGACAGGGCCGGGAAACACCATATATTTT. Protein: CASSHSGTGPGNTIYF.

This chain links TRBV28 with TRBJ1-5; D gene uncertain. This CDR3 is built from 13 residues. Trimming took off 6 bases at V and 5 bases at J, with 11 bases between the two ends. Germline V gene lookup returns CDR1 MDHEN and CDR2 SYDVKM. The CDR3 protein is CASRWRRDQPQHF. CDR3 nucleotides: TGTGCCAGCAGATGGCGGAGGGATCAGCCCCAGCATTTT.

This clone was detected many times. This chain joins TRBV7-6 and TRBJ1-1; D is ambiguous. The CDR3 is 15 residues long. Germline CDR1 is SGHVS and CDR2 is FNYEAQ. Trimming took 5 bases from V and 1 from J, leaving 14 bases between them. The CDR3 nucleotides read TGTGCCAGCAGCCCCGGACTTTTATCGAACACTGAAGCTTTCTTT. Residues: CASSPGLLSNTEAFF. The full variable domain, with the rest looked up from reference TRBV7-6 and TRBJ1-1, is GAGVSQSPRYKVTKRGQDVALRCDPISGHVSLYWYRQALGQGPEFLTYFNYEAQQDKSGLPNDRFSAERPEGSISTLTIQRTEQRDSAMYRCASSPGLLSNTEAFFGQGTRLTVV.